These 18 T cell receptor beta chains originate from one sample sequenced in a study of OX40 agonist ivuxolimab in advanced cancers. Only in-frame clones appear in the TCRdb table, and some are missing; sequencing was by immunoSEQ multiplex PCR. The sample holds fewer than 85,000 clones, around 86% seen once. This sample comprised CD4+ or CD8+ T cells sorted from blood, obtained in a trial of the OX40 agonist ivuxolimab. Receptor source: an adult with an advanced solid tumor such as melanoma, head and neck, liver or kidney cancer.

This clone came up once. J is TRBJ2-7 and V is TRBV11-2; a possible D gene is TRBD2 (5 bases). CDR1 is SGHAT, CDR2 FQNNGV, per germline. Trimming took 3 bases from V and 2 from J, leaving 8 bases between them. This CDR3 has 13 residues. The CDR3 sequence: CASSLAEAYEQYF. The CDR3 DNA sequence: TGTGCCAGCAGCTTGGCGGAGGCCTACGAGCAGTACTTC. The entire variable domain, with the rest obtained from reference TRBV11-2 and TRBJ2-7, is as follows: EAGVAQSPRYKIIEKRQSVAFWCNPISGHATLYWYQQILGQGPKLLIQFQNNGVVDDSQLPKDRFSAERLKGVDSTLKIQPAKLEDSAVYLCASSLAEAYEQYFGPGTRLTVT.

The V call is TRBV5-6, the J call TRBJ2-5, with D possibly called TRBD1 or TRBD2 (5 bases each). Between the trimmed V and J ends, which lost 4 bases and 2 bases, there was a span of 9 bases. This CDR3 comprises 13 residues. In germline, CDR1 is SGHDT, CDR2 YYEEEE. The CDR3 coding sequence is TGTGCCAGCAGCCGGGACCGACAAGAGACCCAGTACTTC. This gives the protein CASSRDRQETQYF.

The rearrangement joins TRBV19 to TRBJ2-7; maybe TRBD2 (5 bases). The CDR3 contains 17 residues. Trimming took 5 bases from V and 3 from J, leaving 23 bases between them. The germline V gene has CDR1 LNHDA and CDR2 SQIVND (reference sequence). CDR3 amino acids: CASSARARSSLIYEQYF. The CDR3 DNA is TGTGCCAGTAGTGCGCGGGCCAGGTCCTCCTTGATCTACGAGCAGTACTTC. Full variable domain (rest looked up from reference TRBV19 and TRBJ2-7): DGGITQSPKYLFRKEGQNVTLSCEQNLNHDAMYWYRQDPGQGLRLIYYSQIVNDFQKGDIAEGYSVSREKKESFPLTVTSAQKNPTAFYLCASSARARSSLIYEQYFGPGTRLTVT.

The CDR3: CASTGAGANVLTF. CDR3 nucleotides: TGTGCCAGCACCGGCGCAGGGGCCAACGTCCTGACTTTC. This chain joins TRBV6-6 and TRBJ2-6; no firm D call. V was pared by 7 bases and J by 4 bases, with 8 bases between. The CDR3 sequence is 13 residues long. Germline loops: CDR1 MNHNY, CDR2 SVGAGI (reference sequence).

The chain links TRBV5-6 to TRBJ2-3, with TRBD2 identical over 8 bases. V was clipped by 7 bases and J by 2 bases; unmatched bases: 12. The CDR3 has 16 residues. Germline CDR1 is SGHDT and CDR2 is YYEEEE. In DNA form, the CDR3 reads TGTGCCAGCGGACTACTCAGCGGGAGCTTCACAGATACGCAGTATTTT. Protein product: CASGLLSGSFTDTQYF.

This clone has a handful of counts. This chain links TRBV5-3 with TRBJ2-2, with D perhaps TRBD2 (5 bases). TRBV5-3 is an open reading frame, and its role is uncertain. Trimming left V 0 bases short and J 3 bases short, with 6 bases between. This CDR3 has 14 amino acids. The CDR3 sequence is CARSLAADTGELFF. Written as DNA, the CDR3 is TGTGCCAGAAGCTTGGCAGCGGACACCGGGGAGCTGTTTTTT.

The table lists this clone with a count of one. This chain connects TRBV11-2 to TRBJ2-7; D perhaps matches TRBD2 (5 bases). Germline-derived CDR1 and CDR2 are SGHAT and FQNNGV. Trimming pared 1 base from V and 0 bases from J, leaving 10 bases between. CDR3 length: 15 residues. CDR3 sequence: CASSLVTGISYEQYF. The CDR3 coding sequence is TGTGCCAGCAGCTTAGTAACGGGGATCTCCTACGAGCAGTACTTC.

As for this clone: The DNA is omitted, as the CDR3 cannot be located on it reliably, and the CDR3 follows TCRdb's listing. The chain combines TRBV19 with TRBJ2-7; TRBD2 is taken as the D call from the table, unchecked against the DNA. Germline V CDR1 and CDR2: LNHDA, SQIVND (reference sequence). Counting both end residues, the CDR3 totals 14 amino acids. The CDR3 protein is CASSTSGNLDEQYF.

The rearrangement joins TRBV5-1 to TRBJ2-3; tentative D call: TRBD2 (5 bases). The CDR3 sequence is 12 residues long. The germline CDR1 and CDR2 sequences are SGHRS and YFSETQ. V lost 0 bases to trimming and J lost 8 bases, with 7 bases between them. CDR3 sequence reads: CASSLDEGTQYF. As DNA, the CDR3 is TGCGCCAGCAGCTTGGACGAGGGTACGCAGTATTTT.

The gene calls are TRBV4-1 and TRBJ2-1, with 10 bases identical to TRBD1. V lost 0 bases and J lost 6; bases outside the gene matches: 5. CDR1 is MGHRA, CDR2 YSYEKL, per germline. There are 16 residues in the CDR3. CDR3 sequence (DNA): TGCGCCAGCAGCCAAGATCCCGGGACAGGGGTCAATGAGCAGTTCTTC. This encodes CASSQDPGTGVNEQFF.

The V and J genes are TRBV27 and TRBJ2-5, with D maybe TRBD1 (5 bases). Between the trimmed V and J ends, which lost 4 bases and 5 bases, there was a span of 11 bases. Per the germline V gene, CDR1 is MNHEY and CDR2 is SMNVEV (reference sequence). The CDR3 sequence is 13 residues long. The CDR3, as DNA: TGTGCCAGCAGTTGGACACGTGGGGAGACCCAGTACTTC. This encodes CASSWTRGETQYF.

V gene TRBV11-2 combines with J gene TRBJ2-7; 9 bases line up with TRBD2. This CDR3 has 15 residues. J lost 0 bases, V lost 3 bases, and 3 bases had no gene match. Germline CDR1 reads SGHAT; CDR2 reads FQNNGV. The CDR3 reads CASSFAGGSSYEQYF. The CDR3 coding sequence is TGTGCCAGCAGCTTTGCGGGAGGGAGCTCCTACGAGCAGTACTTC.

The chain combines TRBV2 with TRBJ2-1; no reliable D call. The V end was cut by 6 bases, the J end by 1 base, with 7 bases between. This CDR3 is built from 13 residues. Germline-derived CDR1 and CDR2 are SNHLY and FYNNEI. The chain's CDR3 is CASRGLSYNEQFF. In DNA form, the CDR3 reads TGTGCCAGCAGGGGATTATCCTACAATGAGCAGTTCTTC. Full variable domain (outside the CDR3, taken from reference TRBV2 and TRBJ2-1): EPEVTQTPSHQVTQMGQEVILRCVPISNHLYFYWYRQILGQKVEFLVSFYNNEISEKSEIFDDQFSVERPDGSNFTLKIRSTKLEDSAMYFCASRGLSYNEQFFGPGTRLTVL.

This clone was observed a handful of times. The CDR3 DNA is TGCGCCAGCAGCTTGGGGACAGGGTTGGCGAAAGCTAACTATGGCTACACCTTC. Translated, it gives CASSLGTGLAKANYGYTF. The V and J genes are TRBV5-1 and TRBJ1-2; 8 bases are shared with TRBD1. In germline, CDR1 is SGHRS, CDR2 YFSETQ. The CDR3 spans 18 residues. After removal of 0 bases from V and 0 bases from J, the junction contained 10 bases not matched to a gene.

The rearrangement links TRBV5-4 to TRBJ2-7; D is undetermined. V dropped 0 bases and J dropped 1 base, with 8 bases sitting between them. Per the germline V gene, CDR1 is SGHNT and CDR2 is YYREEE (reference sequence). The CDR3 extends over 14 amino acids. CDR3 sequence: CASSLAGGSYEQYF. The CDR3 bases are TGTGCCAGCAGCTTGGCGGGCGGTTCCTACGAGCAGTACTTC.

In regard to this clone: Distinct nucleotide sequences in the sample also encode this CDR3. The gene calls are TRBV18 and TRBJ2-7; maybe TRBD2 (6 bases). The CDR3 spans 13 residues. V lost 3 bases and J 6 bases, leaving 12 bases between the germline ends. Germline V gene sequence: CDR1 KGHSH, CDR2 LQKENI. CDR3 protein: CASSPSRDGEQYF. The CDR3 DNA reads TGTGCCAGCTCACCCTCGCGGGACGGCGAGCAGTACTTC. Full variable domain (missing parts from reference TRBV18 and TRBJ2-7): NAGVMQNPRHLVRRRGQEARLRCSPMKGHSHVYWYRQLPEEGLKFMVYLQKENIIDESGMPKERFSAEFPKEGPSILRIQQVVRGDSAAYFCASSPSRDGEQYFGPGTRLTVT.

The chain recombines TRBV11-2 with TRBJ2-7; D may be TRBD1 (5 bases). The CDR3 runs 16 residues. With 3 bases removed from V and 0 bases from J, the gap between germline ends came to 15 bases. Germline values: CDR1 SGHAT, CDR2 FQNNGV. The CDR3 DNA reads TGTGCCAGCAGCTTCCTTAGATCAAGGGGCTCCTACGAGCAGTACTTC. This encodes CASSFLRSRGSYEQYF.

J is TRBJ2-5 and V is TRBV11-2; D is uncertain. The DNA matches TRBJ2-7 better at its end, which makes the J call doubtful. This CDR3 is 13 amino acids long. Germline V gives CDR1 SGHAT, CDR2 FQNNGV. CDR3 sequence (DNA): TGTGCCAGCAGCAACCTCTACTCCTACGAGCAGTACTTC. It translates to CASSNLYSYEQYF.